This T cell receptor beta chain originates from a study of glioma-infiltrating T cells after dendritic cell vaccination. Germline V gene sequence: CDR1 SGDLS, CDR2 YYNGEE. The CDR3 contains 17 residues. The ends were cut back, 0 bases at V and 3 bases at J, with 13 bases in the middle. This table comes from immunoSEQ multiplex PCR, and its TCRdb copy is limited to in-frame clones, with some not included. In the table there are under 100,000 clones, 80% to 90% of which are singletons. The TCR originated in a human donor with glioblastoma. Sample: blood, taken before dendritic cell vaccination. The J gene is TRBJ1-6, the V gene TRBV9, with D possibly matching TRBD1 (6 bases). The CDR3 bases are TGTGCCAGCAGCGTAGCCCAGGGGACCAACTATAATTCACCCCTCCACTTT. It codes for CASSVAQGTNYNSPLHF.